This TCR beta chain was profiled in a study of radiotherapy plus CTLA-4 blockade in lung cancer. The study's findings and limits: Per reports, early blood T cell clone dynamics, plus interferon-beta, forecast response most strongly. TCR clones from tumors expanded in blood after radiotherapy plus ipilimumab.

Focal radiation was given together with CTLA-4 blockade (ipilimumab) to patients with chemo-refractory metastatic non-small-cell lung cancer. Notes on this clone: The antigen remains unidentified.

This CDR3 has 15 amino acids. The V gene's germline CDR1 is SGHRS and CDR2 YFSETQ. Profiling relied on immunoSEQ multiplex PCR, and the TCRdb table lists in-frame clones only, not all of them. This table has around 45,000 clones, about 70% appearing once. The TCR originated in a human donor with non-small cell lung cancer who had a partial response to radiotherapy plus ipilimumab. The rearrangement uses TRBV5-1 and TRBJ2-5; TRBD2 matches at 10 bases. The J call may be wrong; the DNA end is better matched by TRBJ2-7. The specimen comprised peripheral blood, sampled from a patient treated with radiotherapy plus ipilimumab. The CDR3 here is CASRPRTSGSYEQYF. The CDR3 DNA follows: TGCGCCAGCAGACCTAGGACTAGCGGCTCCTACGAGCAGTACTTC.